This record looks at one TCR beta chain sequence and its context. Its binding antigen is unknown. Per-nucleotide qualities are absent, and no much larger clonotype sits a single base away. The data are from a study of cytomegalovirus exposure and HLA in healthy donors (dated by TCRdb to about 2017). Background on the whole study: According to an earlier analysis of a few hundred of the donors, 200 million or so T cells yielded 95 million to 140 million unique TCR beta sequences and around 280 Gb of sequence data. Approximately 330 gigabases of sequencing data and around 80 million unique TCR sequences made up an early release that covered around 640 HLA-typed donors. Of the roughly 400 genotyped donors, roughly 80% fell in the genetic ancestry cluster associated with self-reported Caucasian donors. The study aimed to test whether cataloging public T cell receptors could reveal signatures of past pathogen exposure. Using immunosequencing, the study profiled T cell repertoires from roughly 650 subjects and related those repertoires to cytomegalovirus serostatus. Besides the first cohort of 500 to 700 subjects, a separate validation cohort made up of some 110 different subjects was used. The study combined high-throughput TCR immunosequencing, statistical association of individual TCRs with disease status, and machine learning to predict cytomegalovirus infection status. A later analysis re-analyzed previously published TCR beta repertoires from hundreds of donors and added high-resolution HLA genotyping to study TCR occurrence patterns. In the later analysis, no new phenotypic data were used to find candidate immune exposures; instead, reliance was placed on TCR beta sequences and their occurrence across donors. In an earlier analysis of 500 to 650 of the donors, high-throughput TCR beta sequencing was used to judge whether each TCR beta V gene segment behaved as functional or pseudogenic. Donor age, sex, ethnicity and CMV serostatus were collected together with the repertoire data. A later genetic analysis used genome-wide SNP genotypes for about three fifths of the 666 donors, treating that subset as a discovery cohort. Every discovery cohort repertoire had been produced on one sequencing platform. HLA typing included class I and class II loci at four-digit resolution. The number of typed donors differed by locus: 629-630 for A, B, C, DRB1 and DQB1; approximately 540 for DQA1; 606 for DPA1; and approximately 450 for DPB1. Because of strong linkage in the cohort, roughly 5 DR-DQ haplotypes were treated as single units for association and clustering. On average, 235,054 unique TCR beta nucleotide sequences were sequenced per donor among 350 to 400 genotyped donors of the cohort, with roughly 20% of those sequences being non-productive. Here is what the overall study found, with its caveats: A later analysis found that most CMV-associated TCR beta chains appeared HLA-restricted, with HLA associations seemingly driven largely by CMV exposure. A later analysis associated roughly 17,000 TCR beta sequences with specific HLA alleles at a false discovery rate of 0.05. Compared with equally common non-associated chains, HLA-associated TCR beta chains in a later analysis were more clonally expanded and had lower generation probabilities. Because the 87-base-pair reads could not distinguish some IMGT-functional V segments, including TRBV6-2 and TRBV6-3, those segments were excluded. Most TCR sequences were seen in very few donors, while some public TCRs were found in many individuals. The study listed 170 or so TCR beta chains as associated with cytomegalovirus. The earlier analysis of around 600 of the donors excluded fewer than 20 rarely observed V segments, including chromosome 9 orphons, because counts were too low. According to a later analysis, TCR association rates differed among HLA loci, with DRB1 alleles showing the most associated TCRs and HLA-C alleles showing the fewest. This cohort had only TCR beta chains sequenced, and the lack of alpha or paired-chain data limited which features could be detected. V-gene and J-gene trimming of TCR beta chains was associated with a missense DCLRE1C variant in a later genetic analysis, and the association was replicated in an independent cohort. Sequencing depth was assumed to be roughly uniform across donors in the presence/absence analyses, though that assumption may not hold. Because HLA typing was missing for some donors at each locus, association tests included only the typed subset. Linkage disequilibrium might explain the correlated functional status among segregating V segments, but an unknown experimental factor could not be excluded. A further reported finding was that TCR beta sequences accurately predicted the HLA-A and HLA-B alleles for most subjects in the first cohort. A cluster of highly shared sequence variants was judged likely to be a technical artifact of the sequencing pipeline. Assigning TCR associations to individual alleles was difficult when HLA alleles, especially DR and DQ, strongly co-occurred. Three of the identified cytomegalovirus-associated TCR beta chains were confirmed in vitro to be specific for cytomegalovirus antigens. In an earlier analysis of around 600 of the donors, most TCR beta V segments appeared in productive rearrangements about 87% or about 30% of the time, broadly matching IMGT annotations. In a later genetic analysis, fewer N-insertions in productive TCRs were reported among donors in an Asian-associated ancestry cluster than the 666-donor mean. In a later analysis, several top co-occurrence clusters were reported to appear linked to parvovirus B19, influenza, CMV and Epstein-Barr virus. The classifier was reported to diagnose cytomegalovirus status with high specificity and sensitivity in both the original cohort and the validation cohort. For the cohort, immune exposure information was limited to CMV serostatus. The authors suggested that the approach could potentially be extended to other disease states and immunological phenotypes.

The cohort consisted of some 670 healthy bone marrow donors. At the time of sampling, every cohort member was nominally healthy, though immune exposures that went unrecorded were likely present. The donor was CMV seronegative and was included in the group of a few hundred seronegative cohort members. Every donor gave a peripheral blood sample, and the peripheral blood mononuclear cells from that sample were used for TCR beta sequencing. The Qiagen DNeasy Blood Extraction Kit was used to extract genomic DNA from the blood cell samples. There are 16 amino acids in the CDR3, from cysteine to phenylalanine inclusive. Only the CDR3 portion is preserved as DNA: 48 bases, with reading frame beginning at the first base. CDR1 and CDR2 (LGHNT, FRNRAP) derive from the germline V gene. V is trimmed back by 5 bases and J by 1 base, and the junction contains 9 bases that no gene match accounts for. Library method: the immunoSEQ multiplex PCR assay. For the multiplex PCR, a mixture combining 60 forward primers for TCR Vbeta segments and 13 reverse primers for TCR Jbeta segments was used. The CDR3 region of rearranged TCR beta genes was amplified from genomic DNA with a multiplex PCR assay. The amplified TCR beta libraries were sequenced on the Illumina HiSeq System as 87-base-pair reads. Regarding the original processing steps: In a later analysis, around 80 million unique TCR beta chains were counted across the 666 repertoires, and about 9.9 million of these chains were shared by at least two donors. Raw reads were error-corrected and collapsed into unique sequences by a nearest-neighbor algorithm in which closely related sequences were merged to remove PCR and sequencing errors. V, D and J gene segments were assigned by aligning CDR3 sequences to IMGT reference sequences. Each retained sequence needed at least a six-nucleotide match to both a V gene segment and a J gene segment. Rearrangements were called productive when the CDR3 lacked stop codons and stayed in frame with V and J; all others were non-productive. Following IMGT convention, CDR3 was defined as the stretch from the second conserved V-encoded cysteine up to the conserved J-encoded phenylalanine. The earlier analysis of 500 to 600 of the donors excluded sequences that lacked an unambiguous match to a single V gene segment. An earlier analysis of several hundred of the donors classified V segments as functional when productive rearrangements were above 56.7% and as segregating when the standard deviation between donors was above 5%. A statistical classification framework was built for diagnosing cytomegalovirus status from the catalog of TCR beta chain sequences. In a later analysis, TCR nucleotide sequences were compared against IMGT/GENE-DB human TR gene sequences so that V and J genes could be assigned. The TCRdist pipeline was used in a later analysis to assign CDR3 sequences and most-parsimonious VDJ recombination scenarios. In a later analysis, each TCR beta chain was defined by its CDR3 amino acid sequence together with its V-gene family, and reads without a unique V-gene family were excluded. As a way to deal with suspected cross-contamination and a sequencing artifact, a later analysis dropped approximately 590 nucleotide sequences that were highly shared and had low generation probability. In a later analysis, a clonal expansion index for each public chain was calculated from normalized within-repertoire ranks of inferred template counts. Generation probabilities in a later analysis came from a VDJ recombination model fitted to out-of-frame rearrangements, and those results were checked against IGoR. In a later analysis, TCR-TCR, TCR-HLA and TCR-CMV co-occurrence was scored with hypergeometric tests, and a repertoire-size bias correction was applied to TCR pairs. A later analysis estimated false discovery rates by permuting HLA or CMV assignments 20 times. In a later analysis, co-occurring TCRs were grouped using DBSCAN, and TCRdist sequence similarity was added for clustering within HLA-allele-positive subsets. Repertoires with fewer than 30,000 or more than 120,000 public chains, plus five repertoires with anomalous nucleotide sharing, were excluded from co-occurrence clustering. As stored in TCRdb, this immuneACCESS dataset retains in-frame rearrangements with V and J assigned. A fraction of the clones does not appear; measured against another copy, unresolved V genes explain less than half of the discrepancy, and the remainder lacks a known reason. V, J and clone size are taken as reported in that table, and D and trimming were inferred from the DNA itself. Recorded for this sample are 100,000 or so clones; about 81% of them occurred a single time. Approximately 1.3% of the sample comes from the top ten.

The rearrangement joined TRBV12-5 to TRBJ2-3; TRBD1 aligns with 7 central bases. The origin of this receptor is a man aged 25 to 40 in good health and CMV-seronegative. The source material was PBMCs. The DNA is as follows: TGTGCTAGTGGTACCATTAGGACAGGAGGCACAGATACGCAGTATTTT. Translated, it reads CASGTIRTGGTDTQYF.